This entry lists 15 T cell receptor beta chains sequenced from one sample in a study of shared clonotypes between healthy human individuals. Profiling relied on immunoSEQ multiplex PCR, and the TCRdb table lists in-frame clones only, not all of them. The sample contains about a million clones, around 76% of which appear only once. Source material: memory CD4+ T cells sorted from blood. As for subset: CD45RA-negative fraction. The receptors here all came from a man between 18 and 29 years old in good health.

The CDR3 loop is CASSYSPGSDTQYF. As DNA, the CDR3 is TGTGCCAGCAGCTATAGTCCGGGTTCAGATACGCAGTATTTT. The rearrangement links TRBV7-2 to TRBJ2-3; D unclear. V gave up 4 bases and J gave up 4 bases, with 12 bases separating them. The CDR3 totals 14 residues. Germline V gene lookup returns CDR1 SGHTA and CDR2 FQGNSA.

This clone was seen a single time. At the DNA level, this CDR3 is encoded by other sequences in the same sample as well. V gene TRBV11-3 combines with J gene TRBJ2-6; D is unresolved. Trimming pared 3 bases from V and 3 bases from J, leaving 3 bases between. CDR1 is SGHNT and CDR2 is YENEEA in the germline V gene. The CDR3 length is 13 residues. The CDR3 DNA is TGTGCCAGCAGCTTCAGTGGGGCCAACGTCCTGACTTTC. Translated, it gives CASSFSGANVLTF.

There are many counts of this clone. This sequence joins TRBV13 and TRBJ2-1; 8 bases align to TRBD2. Trimming took 0 bases from V and 7 from J; bases not matched to a gene: 5. CDR3 length: 15 residues. The germline V gene encodes CDR1 PRHDT and CDR2 FYEKMQ (reference sequence). The CDR3 here is CASSLGGRARNEQFF. In nucleotides, the CDR3 is TGTGCCAGCAGCTTAGGCGGGAGGGCCCGGAATGAGCAGTTCTTC.

The chain joins TRBV30 to TRBJ2-1; 8 bases are shared with TRBD2. The V gene's germline CDR1 is GTSNPN and CDR2 SVGIG (reference sequence). This CDR3 contains 11 residues. V lost 2 bases, J lost 15 bases, and 6 bases stayed unmatched. The CDR3 nucleotides are TGTGCCTGGAGTAAGGGACTAGTTTTGTTCTTC. Its protein product is CAWSKGLVLFF. The full variable domain, rest sourced from reference TRBV30 and TRBJ2-1, is SQTIHQWPATLVQPVGSPLSLECTVEGTSNPNLYWYRQAAGRGLQLLFYSVGIGQISSEVPQNLSASRPQDRQFILSSKKLLLSDSGFYLCAWSKGLVLFFGPGTRLTVL.

This clone was observed once. This chain uses TRBV14 with TRBJ1-2; TRBD1 might be the D (6 bases). Germline V CDR1 and CDR2: SGHDN, FVKESK. There are 14 residues in the CDR3. With 0 bases removed from V and 5 bases from J, the gap between germline ends came to 10 bases. The CDR3 loop reads CASSQDRTAYGYTF. Here the CDR3 DNA reads TGTGCCAGCAGCCAAGATCGGACAGCTTATGGCTACACCTTC.

This chain uses TRBV9 with TRBJ2-7, with TRBD2 identical over 10 bases. The trim removed 0 bases at V and 5 bases at J, leaving 8 bases unmatched. The CDR3 totals 16 residues. Germline lookup yields CDR1 SGDLS and CDR2 YYNGEE. In DNA form, the CDR3 reads TGTGCCAGCAGCGTAGGTGCCAGCGGGGGGGTCCACGAGCAGTACTTC. Protein sequence: CASSVGASGGVHEQYF.

The rearrangement links TRBV9 to TRBJ2-1; 8 bases fit TRBD1. V lost 4 bases and J lost 12; bases outside the gene matches: 9. Germline CDR1 SGDLS, CDR2 YYNGEE. This CDR3 is built from 13 residues. CDR3: CASSSQDREVQFF. The DNA of the CDR3 is TGTGCCAGCAGCTCTCAGGACAGGGAAGTGCAGTTCTTC.

V and J are TRBV6-6 and TRBJ1-1; D gene uncertain. This CDR3 is 14 amino acids long. With 2 bases removed from V and 1 base from J, the gap between germline ends came to 8 bases. Germline V lookup: CDR1 MNHNY, CDR2 SVGAGI (reference sequence). Written as DNA, the CDR3 is TGTGCCAGCAGTTACGTGGAGACGAACACTGAAGCTTTCTTT. It codes for CASSYVETNTEAFF.

The V gene is TRBV30, the J gene TRBJ2-5; 10 nucleotides align to TRBD1. The DNA end lines up better with TRBJ2-7; the J call may be wrong. CDR1 is GTSNPN, CDR2 SVGIG, per germline (reference sequence). The CDR3 runs 13 residues. The CDR3 spells CACAGTGVYEQYF. Here the CDR3 DNA reads TGTGCCTGTGCCGGGACAGGGGTCTACGAGCAGTACTTC.

J is TRBJ2-7 and V is TRBV14; weak D call: TRBD2 (6 bases). The V and J ends lost 0 bases and 10 bases respectively, with 10 bases between them. The CDR3 is 12 residues long. The V gene's germline CDR1 is SGHDN and CDR2 FVKESK. Here the CDR3 reads CASSQDRGIQYF. CDR3 coding DNA: TGTGCCAGCAGCCAAGATCGGGGGATCCAGTACTTC.

The rearrangement uses TRBV15 and TRBJ2-1, with TRBD1 matching over 7 bases. Germline values: CDR1 LNHNV, CDR2 YYDKDF (reference sequence). The CDR3 runs to 16 residues. The V gene end was trimmed by 6 bases and the J gene end by 1 base; junction bases not matched to a gene: 9. This CDR3 reads CATRLDRRRSYNEQFF. The CDR3, as DNA: TGTGCCACCAGGCTGGACAGGCGGAGGTCCTACAATGAGCAGTTCTTC.

The chain employs TRBV9 and TRBJ2-5; the match to TRBD1 covers 8 bases. Germline loops: CDR1 SGDLS, CDR2 YYNGEE. The CDR3 spans 15 residues. The V and J ends lost 3 bases and 3 bases, in that order; junction bases with no gene match: 7. CDR3 residues: CASSATGGPEETQYF. In DNA, the CDR3 is TGTGCCAGCAGCGCAACAGGGGGGCCCGAAGAGACCCAGTACTTC.

V usage is TRBV5-1 and J usage is TRBJ2-2; tentative D call: TRBD1 (7 bases). Germline V CDR1 and CDR2: SGHRS, YFSETQ. The CDR3 loop spans 16 amino acids. Trimming cost V 4 bases and J 1 base, with 14 bases left between them. CDR3 sequence: CASSTGDSKNTGELFF. CDR3 DNA: TGCGCCAGCAGCACGGGGGACAGCAAGAACACCGGGGAGCTGTTTTTT.

The V gene is TRBV6-5, the J gene TRBJ2-7; the match to TRBD1 covers 7 bases. CDR3 length: 16 residues. Germline values: CDR1 MNHEY, CDR2 SVGAGI. The ends lost 0 bases at V and 4 bases at J; junction bases unmatched: 9. The CDR3 loop reads CASSYSNLGQRYEQYF. The CDR3 DNA reads TGTGCCAGCAGTTACTCGAATTTGGGACAGCGATACGAGCAGTACTTC.

Concerning this clone itself: The same CDR3 can be traced to other DNA sequences in this sample. This chain links TRBV5-5 with TRBJ2-5; tentatively, D is TRBD1 or TRBD2 (5 bases each). Germline values: CDR1 SGHKS, CDR2 YYEKEE (reference sequence). The CDR3 is 12 residues long. V shed 4 bases and J shed 2 bases, with 6 bases lying between them. In DNA, the CDR3 is TGTGCCAGCAGCGGGACGCAAGAGACCCAGTACTTC. It codes for CASSGTQETQYF. The variable domain in full, with the rest retrieved from reference TRBV5-5 and TRBJ2-5, is DAGVTQSPTHLIKTRGQQVTLRCSPISGHKSVSWYQQVLGQGPQFIFQYYEKEERGRGNFPDRFSARQFPNYSSELNVNALLLGDSALYLCASSGTQETQYFGPGTRLLVL.